The clone carrying this T cell receptor (beta chain) was recorded a few times. Its target is not known. The data stem from a study of cytomegalovirus exposure and HLA in healthy donors. 13 Jbeta primers and 60 Vbeta primers were used for the PCR. Produced via immunoSEQ multiplex PCR; TCRdb's table is partial and in-frame only. The table lists under 200,000 clones, around 63% of them singletons. The V and J ends lost 2 bases and 1 base respectively, with 10 bases between them. Per germline, CDR1 SGDLS and CDR2 YYNGEE. This CDR3 is 16 amino acids long. Points from the study as a whole: A later analysis associated 15,000 or so TCR beta sequences with HLA alleles at a 0.05 false discovery rate. The authors later found HLA-associated TCR beta chains more clonally expanded than equally common others.

The chain employs TRBV9 and TRBJ2-6; no clear D gene. This TCR was recovered from a young woman in good health and CMV-seropositive. The material sequenced was PBMCs. Here the CDR3 reads CASSVSPGSGANVLTF. In DNA form, the CDR3 reads TGTGCCAGCAGCGTTTCCCCAGGTTCTGGGGCCAACGTCCTGACTTTC.